The 20 T cell receptor beta chains reported below all come from one sample, sequenced in a study of Ad26.COV2.S vaccination and SARS-CoV-2 variants. Method: immunoSEQ multiplex PCR; TCRdb's copy keeps in-frame clones and lacks some. The repertoire holds 150,000 to 200,000 clones, with roughly 85% as singletons. The sample consisted of peripheral blood, taken after recovery from COVID-19. These receptors were taken from a human donor who had recovered from COVID-19.

This rearrangement joins TRBV5-6 to TRBJ1-2, with 7 bases that match TRBD1. With V trimmed by 4 bases and J by 0 bases, 9 bases remained unmatched. Germline CDR1 SGHDT, CDR2 YYEEEE. The CDR3 runs to 16 residues. The CDR3 sequence is CASSPNRGSSNYGYTF. As DNA, the CDR3 is TGTGCCAGCAGCCCAAACAGGGGCAGCTCTAACTATGGCTACACCTTC.

J is TRBJ2-3 and V is TRBV2, with no clear D. The CDR3 is 13 residues long. Germline assignment: CDR1 SNHLY and CDR2 FYNNEI. With 7 bases removed from V and 4 bases from J, the gap between germline ends came to 12 bases. The CDR3 reads CASKKQSADTQYF. The CDR3 bases are TGTGCCAGCAAGAAACAGTCTGCAGATACGCAGTATTTT.

As DNA, the CDR3 is TGTGCCAGCAGCCAAGCACGCTACGAGCAGTACTTC. Protein: CASSQARYEQYF. V gene TRBV3-1 (or the pseudogene TRBV3-2) combines with J gene TRBJ2-7; D is unresolved. Germline-derived CDR1 and CDR2 are LGHDT and YNNKEL (reference sequence). CDR3 length: 12 residues. Deletions cut 1 base from V and 3 bases from J, with 4 bases between.

This clone was seen only once. The V call is TRBV27, the J call TRBJ1-2; no reliable D call. CDR1 is MNHEY and CDR2 is SMNVEV in the germline V gene (reference sequence). The germline V and J ends were trimmed by 5 bases and 8 bases, with 15 bases remaining between them. The CDR3 extends over 13 amino acids. CDR3 protein: CASSLDASGGYTF. The CDR3 bases are TGTGCCAGCAGTCTGGACGCCTCGGGGGGCTACACCTTC.

In this sample, this clone is medium-sized. The chain joins TRBV4-1 to TRBJ1-4; 7 positions agree with TRBD1. The CDR3 spans 15 residues. Germline CDR1 MGHRA, CDR2 YSYEKL. The ends lost 5 bases at V and 8 bases at J; junction bases unmatched: 11. The DNA for the CDR3 is TGCGCCAGCAGCTCACAATCCTGGGACAGAGAAAAACTGTTTTTT. Its protein product is CASSSQSWDREKLFF.

This rearrangement joins TRBV6-5 to TRBJ2-7; 8 positions match TRBD1. Per the germline V gene, CDR1 is MNHEY and CDR2 is SVGAGI. The CDR3 length is 13 residues. V was pared by 2 bases and J by 7 bases, with 4 bases of the junction left unmatched. CDR3 loop: CASSYRDRREQYF. For the CDR3, the DNA is TGTGCCAGCAGTTACCGGGACAGGCGGGAGCAGTACTTC.

The rearrangement links TRBV3-1 (or the pseudogene TRBV3-2) to TRBJ2-1, with 7 bases that match TRBD2. The length of the CDR3 is 15 residues. Germline V gene lookup returns CDR1 LGHDT and CDR2 YNNKEL (reference sequence). Trimming at V came to 4 bases and at J to 2 bases, leaving 5 bases not matched to a gene. The CDR3 DNA is TGTGCCAGCAGCCCTACTAGCGAAGCCTACAATGAGCAGTTCTTC. It codes for CASSPTSEAYNEQFF.

The V and J genes are TRBV27 and TRBJ2-1; 7 bases are a match to TRBD1. After removal of 7 bases from V and 0 bases from J, the junction contained 3 bases not matched to a gene. CDR1 is MNHEY, CDR2 SMNVEV, per germline (reference sequence). This CDR3 contains 14 residues. The CDR3 reads CASTWDSSYNEQFF. In DNA form, the CDR3 reads TGTGCCAGCACCTGGGACAGCTCCTACAATGAGCAGTTCTTC.

This chain joins TRBV9 and TRBJ2-3, with D possibly called TRBD1 or TRBD2 (5 bases each). Germline-derived CDR1 and CDR2 are SGDLS and YYNGEE. The CDR3 contains 14 residues. The ends were cut back, 7 bases at V and 5 bases at J, with 17 bases in the middle. The DNA of the CDR3 is TGTGCCAGCTCCGATCGGGGCTCCATAGATACGCAGTATTTT. The encoded protein is CASSDRGSIDTQYF.

The chain has TRBV2 and TRBJ2-5; 12 bases map to TRBD2. The germline gives CDR1 SNHLY, CDR2 FYNNEI. With V trimmed by 6 bases and J by 5 bases, 7 bases remained unmatched. The CDR3 contains 15 residues. In DNA form, the CDR3 reads TGTGCCAGCAGCGGTCTAGCGGGGGGGAGGGAGACCCAGTACTTC. This gives the protein CASSGLAGGRETQYF.

The V gene is TRBV18, the J gene TRBJ1-1, with D possibly being TRBD1 (6 bases). The CDR3 runs to 16 residues. Trimming shortened V by 0 bases and J by 4 bases, and 15 bases separated the two germline ends. Germline V gene data show CDR1 as KGHSH and CDR2 as LQKENI. The CDR3 sequence: CASSPPPGVRGTEAFF. Here the CDR3 DNA reads TGTGCCAGCTCACCACCGCCAGGGGTCAGGGGCACTGAAGCTTTCTTT.

The chain carries TRBV25-1 and TRBJ1-1; D unresolved. Trimming took 0 bases from V and 3 from J, leaving 8 bases between them. Germline V gives CDR1 MGHDK, CDR2 SYGVNS. The CDR3 loop spans 14 amino acids. Here the CDR3 DNA reads TGTGCCAGCAGTGAATACAAAACGGACACTGAAGCTTTCTTT. Translating it yields CASSEYKTDTEAFF.

The chain links TRBV4-2 to TRBJ2-3; D call uncertain. V was pared by 0 bases and J by 6 bases, with 16 bases between. The germline V gene has CDR1 LGHNA and CDR2 YNFKEQ. The CDR3 covers 16 residues. The CDR3 coding sequence is TGTGCCAGCAGCCAAGATAGCCCTAACTTGGGGGATACGCAGTATTTT. This codes for CASSQDSPNLGDTQYF.

The chain joins TRBV5-1 to TRBJ1-1, with D hard to call. V lost 0 bases, J lost 1 base, and 13 bases lay in between. This CDR3 region has 16 residues. Germline loops: CDR1 SGHRS, CDR2 YFSETQ. CDR3 amino acids: CASSLALNPGNTEAFF. The DNA for the CDR3 is TGCGCCAGCAGCTTGGCCTTGAATCCGGGGAACACTGAAGCTTTCTTT.

The chain has TRBV12-5 and TRBJ2-3; 9 bases match TRBD1. The CDR3 is 18 residues long. The V segment lost 4 bases and the J segment 0 bases; nucleotides outside the gene matches: 11. Germline V gives CDR1 LGHNT, CDR2 FRNRAP. CDR3 amino acids: CASGSDRGFLTSTDTQYF. The CDR3 DNA is TGTGCTAGTGGTTCGGACAGGGGTTTTCTCACTAGCACAGATACGCAGTATTTT.

The J gene is TRBJ2-2, the V gene TRBV2; TRBD2 is a possible D gene (5 bases). V dropped 8 bases and J dropped 1 base, with 8 bases sitting between them. Germline V lookup: CDR1 SNHLY, CDR2 FYNNEI. The CDR3 runs to 13 residues. The CDR3 DNA reads as TGTGCCAGCGGACTCATGAACACCGGGGAGCTGTTTTTT. Translation: CASGLMNTGELFF.

The chain is built from TRBV27 and TRBJ2-3, with D possibly being TRBD1 (5 bases). Germline CDR1 and CDR2: MNHEY and SMNVEV (reference sequence). The CDR3 contains 16 residues. Trimming took off 4 bases at V and 0 bases at J, with 14 bases between the two ends. The CDR3, as DNA: TGTGCCAGCAGTTACGAGACAGCCTCTAGCACAGATACGCAGTATTTT. Its protein product is CASSYETASSTDTQYF.

The rearrangement joins TRBV28 to TRBJ1-1; D not resolved. This CDR3 region has 14 residues. V gave up 3 bases and J gave up 0 bases, with 8 bases separating them. CDR1 and CDR2 (germline): MDHEN, SYDVKM. This chain's CDR3 is CASSFWTLNTEAFF. The CDR3, as DNA: TGTGCCAGCAGTTTTTGGACGTTGAACACTGAAGCTTTCTTT.

About this clone itself: This specimen includes other DNA sequences encoding the same CDR3. The chain combines TRBV5-6 with TRBJ1-2; D might be TRBD1 (5 bases). The germline V and J ends were trimmed by 0 bases and 4 bases, with 7 bases remaining between them. This CDR3 spans 13 amino acids. Germline values: CDR1 SGHDT, CDR2 YYEEEE. In DNA, the CDR3 is TGTGCCAGCAGCTTGGGCGGGGGCTATGGCTACACCTTC. Its protein product is CASSLGGGYGYTF. Full variable domain (outside the CDR3, taken from reference TRBV5-6 and TRBJ1-2): DAGVTQSPTHLIKTRGQQVTLRCSPKSGHDTVSWYQQALGQGPQFIFQYYEEEERQRGNFPDRFSGHQFPNYSSELNVNALLLGDSALYLCASSLGGGYGYTFGSGTRLTVV.

This chain connects TRBV1 to TRBJ2-3; no DNA check was done on the table's D call, TRBD2. TRBV1 is an annotated pseudogene. The CDR3 is 16 residues long. Here the CDR3 DNA reads TGCACCAGCAGCCAAGATGGTAGCGGGGGTCGAAATACGCAGTATTTT. Amino acids: CTSSQDGSGGRNTQYF.